A selection of T cell receptor beta chains follows, all from one sample in a study of Graves' ophthalmopathy and Graves' hyperthyroidism. In TCRdb, the multiplex PCR reads were re-called with MiXCR into one record per CDR3 protein. Here the sample spans about 600,000 distinct CDR3 sequences, just under 40% being singletons. The sample consisted of peripheral blood or thyroid tissue (not recorded which). Receptors originate from an adult man with Graves' hyperthyroidism. The CDR3 runs from the conserved cysteine through the conserved F or W. The D gene is left open where the match is weak. Only part of the rows carry a size: once, few, many, or a class if the clone is expanded.

length	V	size	J	D	DNA	CDR3
16	TRBV29-1	many	TRBJ1-5	NA	TGCAGCGTTGGGGGCAGGGGAGATGGTAGCAATCAGCCCCAGCATTTT	CSVGGRGDGSNQPQHF
14	TRBV7-2	NA	TRBJ1-1	TRBD1	TGTGCCAGCAGCTTAACCGGACAGGAGGATGAAGCTTTCTTT	CASSLTGQEDEAFF
16	TRBV20-1	NA	TRBJ1-2	TRBD1	TGCAGTGCTAGAGCATCTGTGGGACAGGGCTTATTTGGCTACACCTTC	CSARASVGQGLFGYTF
11	TRBV12-3/TRBV12-4	NA	TRBJ2-2	NA	TGTGCCAGCAGCGATGCGGGGGAGCTGTTTTTT	CASSDAGELFF
15	TRBV5-1	many	TRBJ1-6	NA	TGCGCCAGCAGCTTGACAGGGAAGAATAATTCACCCCTCCACTTT	CASSLTGKNNSPLHF
15	TRBV12-3/TRBV12-4	NA	TRBJ1-2	NA	TGTGCCAGCAGTTTGGGGGGGGAGGTGGACTATGGCTACACCTTC	CASSLGGEVDYGYTF
15	TRBV12-3/TRBV12-4	many	TRBJ1-5	TRBD1	TGTGCCAGCAGACAAAAGACAGGGAGCAATCAGCCCCAGCATTTT	CASRQKTGSNQPQHF
15	TRBV10-2	many	TRBJ2-2	TRBD1	TGCGCCAGCAGAGCAGGGGGCCTGAACACCGGGGAGCTGTTTTTT	CASRAGGLNTGELFF
15	TRBV28	NA	TRBJ2-2	NA	TGTGCCAGCAGTTCCCCGCAGGGATGGACCGGGGAGCTGTTTTTT	CASSSPQGWTGELFF
14	TRBV29-1	NA	TRBJ1-3	NA	TGCAGCGTTGAAGGGGGCGGCTCTGGAAACACCATATATTTT	CSVEGGGSGNTIYF
13	TRBV10-3	many	TRBJ1-2	NA	TGTGCCATCAGTGAGACGGAGAAATATGGCTACACCTTC	CAISETEKYGYTF
17	TRBV10-3	NA	TRBJ2-5	TRBD2	TGTGCCATCAGTGAGTCGAAGGCTAGCGGGAAACTGGAGACCCAGTACTTC	CAISESKASGKLETQYF
13	TRBV24-1	many	TRBJ2-7	NA	TGTGCCACCAGTGGGGCAGGGCGAGGCGAGCAGTACTTC	CATSGAGRGEQYF
16	TRBV7-9	many	TRBJ1-1	NA	TGTGCCAGCAACCCGCAGGGTAGGGGGTTGAACACTGAAGCTTTCTTT	CASNPQGRGLNTEAFF
12	TRBV19	many	TRBJ1-1	NA	TGTGCCAGTAGTTCCCGGACACATGAAGCTTTCTTT	CASSSRTHEAFF
14	TRBV6-4	many	TRBJ1-1	NA	TGTGCCAGCAACAGGAATCGTTTGAACACTGAAGCTTTCTTT	CASNRNRLNTEAFF
15	TRBV27	many	TRBJ1-5	NA	TGTGCCAGCAGCGCCACGACGGGTTTACATGAGCCCCAGCATTTT	CASSATTGLHEPQHF
14	TRBV20-1	NA	TRBJ1-3	NA	TGCAGTGCGCGGGGGGGGGACGGCAAAAACACCATATATTTT	CSARGGDGKNTIYF
15	TRBV20-1	NA	TRBJ2-7	TRBD2	TGCAGTGCTACAGCGCTAGCGGGAGGTTCCTACGAGCAGTACTTC	CSATALAGGSYEQYF
17	TRBV5-8	few	TRBJ2-2	NA	TGTGCCAGCAGCGAGGGTCCTGGGGCAAAGAACACCGGGGAGCTGTTTTTT	CASSEGPGAKNTGELFF
15	TRBV29-1	many	TRBJ1-6	TRBD1	TGCAGCGGTCCGAATGACAGGGGGCTCAATTCACCCCTCCACTTT	CSGPNDRGLNSPLHF
15	TRBV5-6	NA	TRBJ1-5	NA	TGTGCCAGCAGCTTCACAGGACTTAGCAATCAGCCCCAGCATTTT	CASSFTGLSNQPQHF
15	TRBV6-1	NA	TRBJ1-3	TRBD1	TGTGCCAGCAGATCACAGGGGGCAGGAGGAAACACCATATATTTT	CASRSQGAGGNTIYF
15	TRBV7-9	NA	TRBJ2-5	TRBD2	TGTGCCAGCAGCTTATCGGGGGGATCACAAGAGACCCAGTACTTC	CASSLSGGSQETQYF
14	TRBV27	NA	TRBJ2-7	NA	TGTGCCAGCAGTTTATCGGCCTACTCCTACGAGCAGTACTTC	CASSLSAYSYEQYF
14	TRBV12-3/TRBV12-4	NA	TRBJ2-2	NA	TGTGCCAGCAGCCAGTATAGCGAGCCCGGGGAGCTGTTTTTT	CASSQYSEPGELFF
17	TRBV4-2	few	TRBJ1-5	TRBD1	TGTGCCAGCAGCCAAGCTGACAGGGGTTATAGCAATCAGCCCCAGCATTTT	CASSQADRGYSNQPQHF
15	TRBV9	NA	TRBJ2-7	TRBD1	TGTGCCAGCAGCGACGAACAGGGGGCGAGTTACGAGCAGTACTTC	CASSDEQGASYEQYF
17	TRBV15	once	TRBJ2-3	TRBD2	TGTGCCACCAGCAGAGATCTAGCGGGAGGACCAACAGATACGCAGTATTTT	CATSRDLAGGPTDTQYF
13	TRBV12-3/TRBV12-4	many	TRBJ1-2	NA	TGTGCCAGCAGTCTCCCCGGAGATGTTTTAGGCACCTTC	CASSLPGDVLGTF
15	TRBV7-9	NA	TRBJ2-7	NA	TGTGCCAGCAGCAACCACTCCGGTCCGCGCTACGAGCAGTACTTC	CASSNHSGPRYEQYF
15	TRBV7-9	NA	TRBJ2-5	TRBD1	TGTGCCAGCAGCTTAGACCCGACAGGGGGAGAGACCCAGTACTTC	CASSLDPTGGETQYF
17	TRBV27	NA	TRBJ1-2	NA	TGTGCCAGCAGTTCCATCGGGACAACGGAGGCTAACTATGGCTACACCTTC	CASSSIGTTEANYGYTF
15	TRBV20-1	many	TRBJ1-5	NA	TGCAGTGCTAGAGAGGGGGGGATGGGCAATCAGCCCCAGCATTTT	CSAREGGMGNQPQHF
13	TRBV28	NA	TRBJ1-1	NA	TGTGCCAGCCAAGACAGGCTGAACACTGAAGCTTTCTTT	CASQDRLNTEAFF
15	TRBV19	NA	TRBJ1-1	TRBD1	TGTGCCAGTAGTATGGCAGGGGGTATAGACACTGAAGCTTTCTTT	CASSMAGGIDTEAFF
17	TRBV7-2	NA	TRBJ2-2	TRBD2	TGTGCCAGCAGCTTATCCACCGCGGGGGGGCGGACCGGGGAGCTGTTTTTT	CASSLSTAGGRTGELFF
12	TRBV29-1	NA	TRBJ1-1	TRBD1	TGCAGCGAACAGACAGGGGTTACTGAAGCTTTCTTT	CSEQTGVTEAFF
14	TRBV6-1	many	TRBJ2-2	NA	TGTGCCAGCAGTGACGGCTCGGACACCGGGGAGCTGTTTTTT	CASSDGSDTGELFF
15	TRBV6-5	NA	TRBJ1-5	NA	TGTGCCAGCAGTTACTCGTTTGCTATCGGCCAGCCCCAGCATTTT	CASSYSFAIGQPQHF
14	TRBV12-3/TRBV12-4	few	TRBJ1-1	TRBD1	TGTGCCAGCAGTCCACAGACAGGGACCACTGAAGCTTTCTTT	CASSPQTGTTEAFF
16	TRBV7-4	once	TRBJ1-6	NA	TGTGCCAGCAGCTTGAGGGAGACAACATATGATTCACCCCTCCACTTT	CASSLRETTYDSPLHF
16	TRBV24-1	many	TRBJ1-5	NA	TGTGCCACCAGTGATTCATCGGTACAGAAAAATCAGCCCCAGCATTTT	CATSDSSVQKNQPQHF
13	TRBV7-2	few	TRBJ2-3	TRBD1	TGTGCCAGCAGCTTACGGGACAGAGATACGCAGTATTTT	CASSLRDRDTQYF
12	TRBV24-1	NA	TRBJ1-1	NA	TGTGCCACCAGTGATTCTGGCAGGGGAGCTTTCTTT	CATSDSGRGAFF
12	TRBV6-1	NA	TRBJ2-1	NA	TGTGCCAGCAGTGAGCAGGGAAGTGGGCAGTTCTTC	CASSEQGSGQFF
14	TRBV7-2	NA	TRBJ2-3	NA	TGTGCCAGCAGCTTCGGACAGTCTACAGATACGCAGTATTTT	CASSFGQSTDTQYF
15	TRBV7-9	NA	TRBJ2-7	NA	TGTGCCAGCAGCTTGGTCGGTGGGGCGTCCGACGAGCAGTACTTC	CASSLVGGASDEQYF
14	TRBV12-3/TRBV12-4	many	TRBJ2-7	NA	TGTGCCAGCAGCCCCCGTGGCAGGCCCTACGAGCAGTACTTC	CASSPRGRPYEQYF
15	TRBV4-1	few	TRBJ2-7	TRBD1	TGCGCCAGCAGCGAACCGGGACAGGGATCCTACGAGCAGTACTTC	CASSEPGQGSYEQYF